What follows are 25 T cell receptor beta chains derived from one specimen sequenced in a study. TCRdb reprocessed the RT-PCR reads via MiXCR and lists one record per CDR3 protein. The sample holds 550,000 to 750,000 distinct CDR3 sequences, 13% to 15% seen once. Input material: memory CD4+ T cells from blood. The receptor source for this set is a female donor in good health, serving as a healthy control.

This clonotype has only a few counts. J is TRBJ2-2 and V is TRBV7-3; 7 nucleotides line up with TRBD1. Germline V gene data show CDR1 as SGHTA and CDR2 as FQGTGA. V gave up 6 bases and J gave up 3 bases; unmatched junction bases: 4. The CDR3 contains 14 residues. Here the CDR3 DNA reads TGTGCCAGCAGACCCGGGACAGACACCGGGGAGCTGTTTTTT. This translates into CASRPGTDTGELFF.

V is TRBV3-1 and J is TRBJ2-4; the D gene is possibly TRBD1 (5 bases). There are 16 residues in the CDR3. Germline V CDR1 and CDR2: LGHDT, YNNKEL (reference sequence). Deletions cut 0 bases from V and 9 bases from J, with 18 bases between. Here the CDR3 DNA reads TGTGCCAGCAGCCAAGATTTGCGACAGTTAGACAGCATTCAGTACTTC. It yields the protein CASSQDLRQLDSIQYF.

The chain couples TRBV4-2 to TRBJ1-5; TRBD1 might be the D (6 bases). The CDR3 length is 14 residues. Trimming cost V 2 bases and J 7 bases, with 12 bases left between them. CDR1 and CDR2 (germline): LGHNA, YNFKEQ. CDR3 DNA sequence: TGTGCCAGCAGCCAATCACAGGGTAAGCAGCCCCAGCATTTT. Amino acids: CASSQSQGKQPQHF.

This clonotype was counted a few times. Here the CDR3 reads CASSPGPFYNEQFF. The DNA for the CDR3 is TGCGCCAGCAGCCCAGGTCCCTTCTACAATGAGCAGTTCTTC. The rearrangement uses TRBV5-1 and TRBJ2-1; D unresolved. Looked up from germline, CDR1 is SGHRS and CDR2 is YFSETQ. This CDR3 has 14 residues. The ends were cut back, 4 bases at V and 3 bases at J, with 11 bases in the middle.

This clonotype appeared many times. The chain uses TRBV6-5 and TRBJ1-1; possible D gene TRBD1, 6 bases. Germline loops: CDR1 MNHEY, CDR2 SVGAGI. V dropped 4 bases and J dropped 4 bases, with 16 bases sitting between them. The CDR3 sequence is 15 residues long. In DNA, the CDR3 is TGTGCCAGCAGTTTCACCCAGGGGTACCGCACTGAAGCTTTCTTT. The encoded protein is CASSFTQGYRTEAFF.

The rearrangement links TRBV19 to TRBJ2-7; no definite D call. The CDR3 sequence is 14 residues long. Germline CDR1 LNHDA, CDR2 SQIVND (reference sequence). V was clipped by 7 bases and J by 0 bases, with 13 bases between them. The CDR3 loop reads CASTDAGDSYEQYF. CDR3 nucleotides: TGTGCCAGTACCGATGCTGGCGACTCCTACGAGCAGTACTTC.

V is TRBV9 and J is TRBJ1-2; 7 bases match TRBD1. The CDR3 is made up of 15 amino acids. V lost 3 bases, J lost 5 bases, and 10 bases stayed unmatched. Germline V lookup: CDR1 SGDLS, CDR2 YYNGEE. CDR3 sequence (DNA): TGTGCCAGCAGCGCTAACTCGGGACAGATTTATGGCTACACCTTC. It encodes CASSANSGQIYGYTF.

This clonotype was seen a few times. This chain links TRBV7-3 with TRBJ2-1; maybe TRBD1 (6 bases). This CDR3 is 15 amino acids long. Germline CDR1 is SGHTA and CDR2 is FQGTGA. V was trimmed by 3 bases and J by 3 bases, leaving 12 bases between them. The CDR3 region is CASSFRDKSYNEQFF. CDR3 bases: TGTGCCAGCAGCTTCCGGGACAAGAGCTACAATGAGCAGTTCTTC.

This clonotype appeared many times. This sequence joins TRBV20-1 and TRBJ2-2; 7 bases fit TRBD2. CDR1 is DFQATT, CDR2 SNEGSKA, per germline (reference sequence). The CDR3 is 14 amino acids. After removal of 6 bases from V and 1 base from J, the junction contained 5 bases not matched to a gene. The CDR3, as DNA: TGCAGTGCCGCCCAGCGGGAGAACACCGGGGAGCTGTTTTTT. This gives the protein CSAAQRENTGELFF.

This clonotype has more than one count but fewer than ten. The chain joins TRBV20-1 to TRBJ1-2; a possible D gene is TRBD1 (5 bases). V was shortened by 6 bases and J by 8 bases, with 19 bases between the two germline ends. CDR3 length: 13 amino acids. Per germline, CDR1 DFQATT and CDR2 SNEGSKA (reference sequence). The CDR3 DNA reads TGCAGTGCCCCACGGAGGGGTGAGAGAGGCTACACCTTC. Translation gives CSAPRRGERGYTF.

This clonotype was picked up a small number of times. At one of its ends the junction is not consistent with the germline gene, which may arise from a read error. The CDR3: CASSPLQAGGRVGEKFF. CDR3 coding DNA: TGCGCCAGCAGCCCACTACAAGCGGGAGGGCGCGTTGGTGAGAAGTTCTTC. V gene TRBV5-1 combines with J gene TRBJ2-1, with TRBD2 matching 10 bases. CDR1 SGHRS and CDR2 YFSETQ come from the germline V gene. The CDR3 consists of 17 residues.

The chain uses TRBV27 and TRBJ1-2; TRBD1 agrees at 8 bases. The J segment lost 8 bases and the V segment lost 6 bases, leaving 8 bases of the junction unmatched. Germline assignment: CDR1 MNHEY and CDR2 SMNVEV (reference sequence). The CDR3 has 13 amino acids. The CDR3 sequence: CASSYRGSSGYTF. The CDR3 DNA is TGTGCCAGCAGCTACAGGGGGTCCTCGGGCTACACCTTC.

This clonotype was seen a few times. The chain employs TRBV24-1 and TRBJ2-1; possible D gene TRBD2, 6 bases. CDR3 size: 16 residues. Germline V gene lookup returns CDR1 KGHDR and CDR2 SFDVKD. V was clipped by 4 bases and J by 0 bases, with 12 bases between them. The CDR3 DNA reads as TGTGCCACCAGTGACGGGGGACCTCTCTCCTACAATGAGCAGTTCTTC. Protein: CATSDGGPLSYNEQFF.

The chain is built from TRBV6-6 and TRBJ1-1; D is possibly TRBD1 (5 bases). Germline CDR1 is MNHNY and CDR2 is SVGAGI (reference sequence). The CDR3 runs to 15 residues. Trimming cost V 0 bases and J 5 bases, with 13 bases left between them. CDR3 coding DNA: TGTGCCAGCAGTTACTCCTCGGCAGGGAGGACTGAAGCTTTCTTT. Translating it yields CASSYSSAGRTEAFF.

This clonotype appeared a few times. This sequence joins TRBV7-2 and TRBJ2-5; 14 bases are a match to TRBD2. Trimming took 5 bases from V and 2 from J; bases not matched to a gene: 7. CDR1 is SGHTA and CDR2 is FQGNSA in the germline V gene. The CDR3 runs 17 residues. CDR3 in amino acids: CASSLGTSGSGQETQYF. The CDR3 DNA follows: TGTGCCAGCAGCCTAGGGACTAGCGGGAGTGGGCAAGAGACCCAGTACTTC.

This clonotype was counted between two and nine times. V gene TRBV7-7 combines with J gene TRBJ2-7; the match to TRBD1 covers 7 bases. This CDR3 is built from 13 residues. The germline V gene has CDR1 SSHAT and CDR2 FNYEAQ (reference sequence). Trimming at V came to 5 bases and at J to 6 bases, leaving 7 bases not matched to a gene. The CDR3 DNA follows: TGTGCCAGCAGCAAAAGGACAGGCGGCGAGCAGTACTTC. This encodes CASSKRTGGEQYF.

This clonotype has ten or more counts. The chain couples TRBV6-2 or TRBV6-3 to TRBJ2-3; maybe TRBD2 (5 bases). The V end lost 2 bases, the J end lost 9 bases, and 9 bases lay between the germline ends. The CDR3 covers 12 residues. CDR1 is MNHEY, CDR2 SVGEGT, per germline. Here the CDR3 DNA reads TGTGCCAGCAGTTACCCCAAGCGGACGCAGTATTTT. Translated, it gives CASSYPKRTQYF.

This clonotype was detected only a few times. This sequence joins TRBV20-1 and TRBJ2-7; TRBD1 agrees at 12 bases. CDR3 length: 15 amino acids. The junction had 9 bases not matched to a gene; V was cut back by 6 bases and J by 3 bases. The V gene's germline CDR1 is DFQATT and CDR2 SNEGSKA (reference sequence). DNA for the CDR3: TGCAGTGCCCGGGGACAGGGGGCTACTTTCTACGAGCAGTACTTC. Its translation: CSARGQGATFYEQYF.

This clonotype was seen only a few times. V usage is TRBV7-9 and J usage is TRBJ2-1; 10 bases line up with TRBD2. Germline CDR1 SEHNR, CDR2 FQNEAQ (reference sequence). With 6 bases clipped from V and 7 bases from J, the junction kept 15 bases outside the gene matches. The CDR3 is 17 amino acids. The CDR3 is CASSPVRASGSLNEQFF. For the CDR3, the DNA is TGTGCCAGCAGTCCCGTGAGAGCTAGCGGGAGTTTGAATGAGCAGTTCTTC.

This clonotype has just a few counts. The chain recombines TRBV10-3 with TRBJ2-2, with 9 bases identical to TRBD1. CDR1 ENHRY and CDR2 SYGVKD come from the germline V gene. With V trimmed by 4 bases and J by 0 bases, 12 bases remained unmatched. This CDR3 comprises 19 residues. The CDR3 loop is CAISGGQGLSYANTGELFF. The CDR3 bases are TGTGCCATCAGTGGGGGACAGGGACTTAGCTACGCGAACACCGGGGAGCTGTTTTTT.

This clonotype was recorded at least ten times. This chain joins TRBV5-1 and TRBJ2-1; D possibly corresponds to TRBD2 (6 bases). Per the germline V gene, CDR1 is SGHRS and CDR2 is YFSETQ. The CDR3 extends over 14 amino acids. V was trimmed by 1 base and J by 5 bases, leaving 10 bases between them. The CDR3, as DNA: TGCGCCAGCAGCTTGATGACTAGAAACAATGAGCAGTTCTTC. Translating gives CASSLMTRNNEQFF.

The rearrangement joins TRBV19 to TRBJ2-5; D is perhaps TRBD1 or TRBD2 (6 bases each). Germline CDR1 LNHDA, CDR2 SQIVND (reference sequence). This CDR3 spans 14 amino acids. V was shortened by 4 bases and J by 5 bases, with 14 bases between the two germline ends. The CDR3 DNA sequence: TGTGCCAGTAGTAGGGGGGCAGGAGTGGAGACCCAGTACTTC. It codes for CASSRGAGVETQYF.

DNA for the CDR3: TGTGCCAGCAGCTTACTCCTTTGGGGGGATTACGAGCAGTACTTC. Its translation: CASSLLLWGDYEQYF. The chain joins TRBV7-9 to TRBJ2-7, with D perhaps matching TRBD2 (6 bases). Trimming left V 2 bases short and J 4 bases short, with 15 bases between. Germline V gene sequence: CDR1 SEHNR, CDR2 FQNEAQ (reference sequence). The CDR3 loop spans 15 amino acids.

V usage is TRBV11-2 and J usage is TRBJ1-1; D is possibly TRBD1 (6 bases). Germline CDR1 and CDR2: SGHAT and FQNNGV. The CDR3 loop spans 13 amino acids. V shed 1 base and J shed 7 bases, with 10 bases lying between them. The CDR3 coding sequence is TGTGCCAGCAGCTTAGGGGGGGCTCTTGAAGCTTTCTTT. As protein: CASSLGGALEAFF.

The chain recombines TRBV12-3 or TRBV12-4 with TRBJ1-5; no clear D gene. The CDR3 is made up of 14 amino acids. V dropped 3 bases and J dropped 0 bases, with 6 bases sitting between them. The CDR3 here is CASSLSDSNQPQHF. CDR3 bases: TGTGCCAGCAGTTTGTCTGATAGCAATCAGCCCCAGCATTTT.